Listed below are T cell receptor beta chains from one sample, sequenced in a study of siplizumab effects on memory and regulatory T cells. Only in-frame clones appear in the TCRdb table, and some are missing; sequencing was by immunoSEQ multiplex PCR. Among fewer than 70,000 clones listed, over 70% were seen once. Sequencing was carried out using Tregs sorted from blood. The origin of the receptors is a human donor in good health. CDR3s include the opening cysteine and the closing phenylalanine or tryptophan. A D gene is named only where the DNA matches it firmly. Rows may omit the clone size; those that give it use once, few, many or a size class.

cdr3_aa: CASSLRGRAAYNEQFF; cdr3_nt: TGTGCCAGCAGTCTACGGGGGAGGGCGGCCTACAATGAGCAGTTCTTC; clone_size: NA; v_call: TRBV2; j_call: TRBJ2-1; d_call: TRBD2
cdr3_aa: CASSLVGDRDGYTF; cdr3_nt: TGCGCCAGCAGCTTGGTAGGGGACAGGGATGGCTACACCTTC; clone_size: NA; v_call: TRBV5-1; j_call: TRBJ1-2; d_call: TRBD1
cdr3_aa: CASSPTTGLGSNQPQHF; cdr3_nt: TGTGCCAGCTCACCCACGACAGGACTGGGAAGCAATCAGCCCCAGCATTTT; clone_size: NA; v_call: TRBV18; j_call: TRBJ1-5; d_call: NA
cdr3_aa: CASSALTAMSTDTQYF; cdr3_nt: TGTGCCAGCAGCGCCTTGACAGCAATGAGCACAGATACGCAGTATTTT; clone_size: NA; v_call: TRBV9; j_call: TRBJ2-3; d_call: NA
cdr3_aa: CATSGQGPNQPQHF; cdr3_nt: TGTGCCACCAGCGGACAGGGCCCCAATCAGCCCCAGCATTTT; clone_size: NA; v_call: TRBV15; j_call: TRBJ1-5; d_call: TRBD1
cdr3_aa: CASSQARMGLRYNGYTF; cdr3_nt: TGCGCCAGCAGCCAAGCCAGAATGGGGTTACGATACAATGGCTACACCTTC; clone_size: NA; v_call: TRBV4-1; j_call: TRBJ1-2; d_call: NA
cdr3_aa: CASSKTGLTSPGELFF; cdr3_nt: TGTGCCAGCAGTAAAACGGGACTAACTTCCCCCGGGGAGCTGTTTTTT; clone_size: NA; v_call: TRBV7-9; j_call: TRBJ2-2; d_call: TRBD2
cdr3_aa: CASSASSGRKETQYF; cdr3_nt: TGTGCCAGCAGCGCTTCTAGCGGGAGGAAGGAGACCCAGTACTTC; clone_size: NA; v_call: TRBV9; j_call: TRBJ2-5; d_call: TRBD2
cdr3_aa: CAWSSVLRAEAFF; cdr3_nt: TGTGCCTGGAGCTCCGTTCTGCGAGCTGAAGCTTTCTTT; clone_size: NA; v_call: TRBV30; j_call: TRBJ1-1; d_call: NA
cdr3_aa: CSASTDYEQYF; cdr3_nt: TGCAGTGCTAGCACTGACTACGAGCAGTACTTC; clone_size: NA; v_call: TRBV20-1; j_call: TRBJ2-7; d_call: NA
cdr3_aa: CASSPRAGGRSGNTIYF; cdr3_nt: TGTGCCAGCAGCCCTCGCGCGGGGGGGCGCTCTGGAAACACCATATATTTT; clone_size: many; v_call: TRBV11-2; j_call: TRBJ1-3; d_call: NA
cdr3_aa: CAISRRDREGDGYTF; cdr3_nt: TGTGCCATCAGTAGGCGGGACAGGGAAGGAGATGGCTACACCTTC; clone_size: NA; v_call: TRBV10-3; j_call: TRBJ1-2; d_call: TRBD1
cdr3_aa: CASSLQPGELFF; cdr3_nt: TGCGCCAGCAGCTTACAGCCCGGGGAGCTGTTTTTT; clone_size: NA; v_call: TRBV5-1; j_call: TRBJ2-2; d_call: NA
cdr3_aa: CASRGVTGELFF; cdr3_nt: TGTGCCAGCAGAGGGGTCACCGGGGAGCTGTTTTTT; clone_size: NA; v_call: TRBV2; j_call: TRBJ2-2; d_call: NA
cdr3_aa: CASSLELGNTEAFF; cdr3_nt: TGTGCCAGCAGCTTAGAATTGGGGAACACTGAAGCTTTCTTT; clone_size: NA; v_call: TRBV7-9; j_call: TRBJ1-1; d_call: NA
cdr3_aa: CASSYSPTADTQYF; cdr3_nt: TGTGCCAGCAGTTACTCGCCGACAGCAGATACGCAGTATTTT; clone_size: NA; v_call: TRBV6-6; j_call: TRBJ2-3; d_call: NA
cdr3_aa: CASSAGGGGETQYF; cdr3_nt: TGTGCCAGCAGTGCAGGGGGCGGAGGAGAGACCCAGTACTTC; clone_size: NA; v_call: TRBV7-9; j_call: TRBJ2-5; d_call: TRBD1
cdr3_aa: CASSLDRGREKLFF; cdr3_nt: TGTGCCAGCAGTCTGGACAGGGGAAGGGAAAAACTGTTTTTT; clone_size: NA; v_call: TRBV2; j_call: TRBJ1-4; d_call: TRBD1
cdr3_aa: CASSEGTYNSPLHF; cdr3_nt: TGTGCCAGCAGTGAAGGAACTTATAATTCACCCCTCCACTTT; clone_size: NA; v_call: TRBV6-1; j_call: TRBJ1-6; d_call: NA
cdr3_aa: CASRTSGRGDIQYF; cdr3_nt: TGTGCCAGCAGGACTAGCGGGAGAGGAGACATTCAGTACTTC; clone_size: NA; v_call: TRBV28; j_call: TRBJ2-4; d_call: TRBD2
cdr3_aa: CASSRGVEGVYNEQFF; cdr3_nt: TGTGCCAGTAGTCGGGGAGTGGAAGGGGTTTACAATGAGCAGTTCTTC; clone_size: NA; v_call: TRBV19; j_call: TRBJ2-1; d_call: NA